These 18 T cell receptor beta chains share one sample of origin, sequenced in a study of response to subunit inactivated influenza vaccine (dated by TCRdb to 2016 to 2019). Receptor amplification or capture employed RT-PCR. These reads were obtained on an Illumina HiSeq 2500. TCRdb reprocessed the public reads (quality trimming at Q25 with fastp, clone calling with MiXCR) and kept in-frame beta chains. CDR3 protein sequences are deduplicated, and each keeps its most common genes and DNA. In all, the sample holds 590,000 or so distinct CDR3 sequences, and less than 15% of those were seen once. The ten largest clones take up around 7.6% of the sample. The specimen was PBMCs from blood, collected around two weeks before vaccination. The receptors were gathered from a man in his fifties or sixties who received an inactivated influenza vaccine. Donor details come from another sample of the same person, matched by shared clones.

This clonotype was seen a handful of times. The chain carries TRBV2 and TRBJ2-2; D is uncertain. Trimming removed 8 bases at V and 5 bases at J, with 9 bases between. Looked up from germline, CDR1 is SNHLY and CDR2 is FYNNEI. The CDR3 loop spans 12 amino acids. Here the CDR3 reads CASGIGTGELFF. The CDR3 DNA reads as TGTGCCAGCGGGATCGGAACCGGGGAGCTGTTTTTT.

This chain links TRBV27 with TRBJ2-7, with 10 bases lining up with TRBD2. CDR1 is MNHEY, CDR2 SMNVEV, per germline (reference sequence). The CDR3 loop spans 16 amino acids. Trimming removed 5 bases from V and 4 bases from J; junction bases left unmatched: 11. In DNA form, the CDR3 reads TGTGCCAGCAGTACTCGGGGTAGCGGGAGGAGGTACGAGCAGTACTTC. It codes for CASSTRGSGRRYEQYF.

This clonotype was recorded a few times. The chain recombines TRBV11-3 with TRBJ2-7; TRBD2 matches 10 bases. The CDR3 extends over 15 amino acids. The V segment lost 2 bases and the J segment 2 bases; nucleotides outside the gene matches: 3. The germline CDR1 and CDR2 sequences are SGHNT and YENEEA. CDR3 sequence (DNA): TGTGCCAGCAGCTTAACTAGCGGGGTAGCCTACGAGCAGTACTTC. Translating it yields CASSLTSGVAYEQYF.

The chain combines TRBV20-1 with TRBJ2-7; TRBD1 matches 9 bases. The CDR3 loop spans 13 amino acids. Germline V gene lookup returns CDR1 DFQATT and CDR2 SNEGSKA (reference sequence). V dropped 6 bases and J dropped 4; count of bases not matched to a gene: 7. The CDR3 DNA reads TGCAGTGCGGAAACAGGGGGCGGTTACGAGCAGTACTTC. It encodes CSAETGGGYEQYF.

The sample holds a few counts of this clonotype. This chain joins TRBV20-1 and TRBJ2-7, with TRBD2 identical over 11 bases. This CDR3 is 14 amino acids long. Trimming at V came to 5 bases and at J to 1 base, leaving 4 bases not matched to a gene. Germline CDR1 reads DFQATT; CDR2 reads SNEGSKA (reference sequence). The CDR3 DNA reads TGCAGTGCTGAAGGGACTAGCGGTTCCTACGAGCAGTACTTC. This gives the protein CSAEGTSGSYEQYF.

The rearrangement links TRBV7-2 to TRBJ2-7; D is possibly TRBD2 (7 bases). V lost 5 bases and J 2 bases, leaving 13 bases between the germline ends. Germline V gene data show CDR1 as SGHTA and CDR2 as FQGNSA. The CDR3 has 14 amino acids. CDR3: CASSRGGGAYEQYF. For the CDR3, the DNA is TGTGCCAGCAGCCGAGGGGGAGGGGCCTACGAGCAGTACTTC.

This clonotype was counted at least ten times. The V call is TRBV12-3 or TRBV12-4, the J call TRBJ2-1; 9 bases line up with TRBD2. The V and J ends lost 6 bases and 7 bases, in that order; junction bases with no gene match: 13. CDR3 length equals 16 residues. Here the CDR3 reads CASSPRGTSFLNEQFF. The CDR3 DNA sequence: TGTGCCAGCAGCCCTAGGGGGACTAGCTTTCTGAATGAGCAGTTCTTC.

This clonotype was seen more than once but under ten times. The DNA of the CDR3 is TGCAGTGCTAGAGTGGGGAACACTGAAGCTTTCTTT. It specifies CSARVGNTEAFF. The rearrangement uses TRBV20-1 and TRBJ1-1; no clear D gene. The length of the CDR3 is 12 residues. V dropped 1 base and J dropped 1 base, with 4 bases sitting between them. CDR1 DFQATT and CDR2 SNEGSKA come from the germline V gene (reference sequence).

The rearrangement joins TRBV19 to TRBJ2-3; possible D gene TRBD2, 5 bases. Germline CDR1 reads LNHDA; CDR2 reads SQIVND (reference sequence). The CDR3 is 15 amino acids. V lost 6 bases and J lost 0, with 13 bases in between. As DNA, the CDR3 is TGTGCCAGTAGGACTAATAGTTGGAGCACAGATACGCAGTATTTT. This gives the protein CASRTNSWSTDTQYF.

This clonotype was counted only a few times. This chain connects TRBV20-1 to TRBJ2-1, with 9 bases that match TRBD1. The V gene's germline CDR1 is DFQATT and CDR2 SNEGSKA (reference sequence). The CDR3 runs 16 residues. Trimming took 1 base from V and 6 from J; bases not matched to a gene: 10. The CDR3 coding sequence is TGCAGTGCTAGAGTCAAGCAAGGGACAGGGATCAATGAGCAGTTCTTC. Its protein product is CSARVKQGTGINEQFF.

The V gene is TRBV30, the J gene TRBJ2-1; perhaps D is TRBD1 or TRBD2 (6 bases each). Germline CDR1 GTSNPN, CDR2 SVGIG (reference sequence). The ends were cut back, 0 bases at V and 8 bases at J, with 17 bases in the middle. The CDR3 runs to 15 residues. For the CDR3, the DNA is TGTGCCTGGAGTGTAAGGGGGGCCGCTCCCGATGAGCAGTTCTTC. Its translation is CAWSVRGAAPDEQFF. Together with reference TRBV30 and TRBJ2-1, the CDR3 gives the full variable domain: SQTIHQWPATLVQPVGSPLSLECTVEGTSNPNLYWYRQAAGRGLQLLFYSVGIGQISSEVPQNLSASRPQDRQFILSSKKLLLSDSGFYLCAWSVRGAAPDEQFFGPGTRLTVL.

The gene calls are TRBV27 and TRBJ2-7; 8 bases line up with TRBD1. With 5 bases clipped from V and 2 bases from J, the junction kept 8 bases outside the gene matches. The germline V gene has CDR1 MNHEY and CDR2 SMNVEV (reference sequence). CDR3 length equals 15 residues. CDR3 sequence (DNA): TGTGCCAGCAGTATCCTAGACAGGGGACCCTACGAGCAGTACTTC. Amino acids: CASSILDRGPYEQYF.

The chain uses TRBV5-1 and TRBJ2-1, with D perhaps TRBD1 (5 bases). This CDR3 region has 14 residues. V shed 5 bases and J shed 8 bases, with 17 bases lying between them. CDR1 and CDR2 (germline): SGHRS, YFSETQ. CDR3 DNA sequence: TGCGCCAGCAGTAAAGGCAGGGCGGTTTATGAGCAGTTCTTC. As protein: CASSKGRAVYEQFF.

This clonotype was found a few times. The DNA for the CDR3 is TGTGCCAGCAGTTTATGGACAGGAGGCACAGATACGCAGTATTTT. Translating gives CASSLWTGGTDTQYF. The V and J genes are TRBV28 and TRBJ2-3; D is perhaps TRBD1 (6 bases). V was shortened by 0 bases and J by 1 base, with 8 bases between the two germline ends. In germline, CDR1 is MDHEN, CDR2 SYDVKM. CDR3 length: 15 amino acids.

The V and J genes are TRBV7-2 and TRBJ2-1; 7 nucleotides agree with TRBD2. V lost 4 bases, J lost 5 bases, and 11 bases stayed unmatched. The germline V gene encodes CDR1 SGHTA and CDR2 FQGNSA. The CDR3 is 16 residues long. The CDR3 here is CASSSIGAGVHNEQFF. CDR3 nucleotide sequence: TGTGCCAGCAGCTCCATCGGGGCGGGAGTCCACAATGAGCAGTTCTTC.

This clonotype was seen at least ten times. The chain uses TRBV12-3 or TRBV12-4 and TRBJ2-1; D uncertain. V lost 0 bases, J lost 8 bases, and 2 bases lay in between. CDR3 length equals 11 residues. CDR3 bases: TGTGCCAGCAGTTTAGCTTATGAGCAGTTCTTC. Amino acid sequence: CASSLAYEQFF.

Only a few counts were recorded for this clonotype. The V gene is TRBV4-3, the J gene TRBJ2-1; 11 nucleotides agree with TRBD2. The germline V gene has CDR1 LGHNA and CDR2 YSLEER. The CDR3 contains 18 residues. V trimming: 2 bases; J trimming: 1 base; junction bases outside the gene matches: 7. The CDR3 coding sequence is TGCGCCAGCAGCCAACTTCTGGGACTAGCGGAGTCCTACAATGAGCAGTTCTTC. Residues: CASSQLLGLAESYNEQFF.

This clonotype has only a few counts. The chain employs TRBV11-2 and TRBJ2-2, with 7 bases that match TRBD1. Germline-derived CDR1 and CDR2 are SGHAT and FQNNGV. After removal of 5 bases from V and 1 base from J, the junction contained 4 bases not matched to a gene. The CDR3 loop spans 15 amino acids. CDR3 protein: CASSRTGQNTGELFF. The CDR3 DNA reads TGTGCCAGCAGCCGGACAGGACAGAACACCGGGGAGCTGTTTTTT.